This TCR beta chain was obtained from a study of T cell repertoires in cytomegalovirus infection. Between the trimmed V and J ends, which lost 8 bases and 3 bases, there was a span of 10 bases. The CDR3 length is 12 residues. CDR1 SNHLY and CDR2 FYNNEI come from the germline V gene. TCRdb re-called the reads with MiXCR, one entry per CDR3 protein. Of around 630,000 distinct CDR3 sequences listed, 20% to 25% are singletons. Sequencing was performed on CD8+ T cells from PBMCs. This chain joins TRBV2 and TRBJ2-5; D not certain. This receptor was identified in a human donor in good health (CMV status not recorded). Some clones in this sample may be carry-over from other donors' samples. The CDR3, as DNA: TGTGCCAGCCGCTGGGCAGAAGAGACCCAGTACTTC. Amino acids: CASRWAEETQYF. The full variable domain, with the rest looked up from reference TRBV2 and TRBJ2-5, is EPEVTQTPSHQVTQMGQEVILRCVPISNHLYFYWYRQILGQKVEFLVSFYNNEISEKSEIFDDQFSVERPDGSNFTLKIRSTKLEDSAMYFCASRWAEETQYFGPGTRLLVL.